A single sample is the source of the 20 T cell receptor beta chains below, sequenced in a study of control samples from healthy donors and cancer patients. The assay was immunoSEQ multiplex PCR, and TCRdb's table has in-frame clones only and misses some. The sample consists of some 120,000 clones, roughly 88% of them appearing once. The sample consisted of blood. The origin of the receptors is a man aged 50-59 years in good health.

This clone was found a few times. J is TRBJ2-3 and V is TRBV6-2 or TRBV6-3; 13 bases line up with TRBD2. The CDR3 covers 16 residues. V shed 5 bases and J 2 bases; nucleotides not matched to a gene: 4. Germline V CDR1 and CDR2: MNHEY, SVGEGT. CDR3 sequence (DNA): TGTGCCAGCAGTCGTGGACTAGCGGGGGACACAGATACGCAGTATTTT. Translated: CASSRGLAGDTDTQYF.

This chain connects TRBV20-1 to TRBJ2-1; D gene unclear. The CDR3 loop spans 11 amino acids. Trimming cost V 3 bases and J 8 bases, with 8 bases left between them. Germline V gene data show CDR1 as DFQATT and CDR2 as SNEGSKA (reference sequence). The DNA of the CDR3 is TGCAGTGCTAGTAGTTGGGATGAGCAGTTCTTC. Amino acid sequence: CSASSWDEQFF.

The count of this clone is one. The gene calls are TRBV28 and TRBJ1-2; 8 bases align to TRBD1. This CDR3 is 14 amino acids long. V was clipped by 1 base and J by 8 bases; unmatched bases: 6. From germline, CDR1 is MDHEN and CDR2 SYDVKM. The CDR3 reads CASSLSGGVEGYTF. CDR3 coding DNA: TGTGCCAGCAGTTTATCAGGGGGCGTCGAGGGCTACACCTTC.

V usage is TRBV19 and J usage is TRBJ2-3; D is ambiguous. This CDR3 is built from 16 residues. The V end was cut by 1 base, the J end by 1 base, with 12 bases between. In germline, CDR1 is LNHDA, CDR2 SQIVND (reference sequence). The CDR3 DNA is TGTGCCAGTAGTATAGGCAGTCTCGTTGGCACAGATACGCAGTATTTT. It translates to CASSIGSLVGTDTQYF.

The chain links TRBV5-4 to TRBJ2-5; 8 nucleotides agree with TRBD2. V lost 4 bases, J lost 5 bases, and 7 bases stayed unmatched. Germline CDR1 is SGHNT and CDR2 is YYREEE (reference sequence). CDR3 length: 14 amino acids. The CDR3 sequence is CASSNGGADETQYF. The CDR3 bases are TGTGCCAGCAGCAACGGGGGGGCCGATGAGACCCAGTACTTC.

V usage is TRBV29-1 and J usage is TRBJ2-5, with a tentative D call TRBD2 (5 bases). V lost 1 base and J 1 base, leaving 7 bases between the germline ends. The V gene's germline CDR1 is SQVTM and CDR2 ANQGSEA. CDR3 length equals 13 residues. CDR3 sequence: CSVEGEIQETQYF. The CDR3, as DNA: TGCAGCGTTGAAGGGGAGATCCAAGAGACCCAGTACTTC.

The V and J genes are TRBV27 and TRBJ1-2; D remains unclear. Germline CDR1 and CDR2: MNHEY and SMNVEV (reference sequence). V was trimmed by 6 bases and J by 7 bases, leaving 15 bases between them. The CDR3 length is 13 residues. The chain's CDR3 is CASRSWRRAGYTF. The CDR3 region has the DNA TGTGCCAGCAGATCCTGGAGGAGAGCTGGCTACACCTTC.

V usage is TRBV20-1 and J usage is TRBJ1-4, with no clear D. Trimming pared 3 bases from V and 7 bases from J, leaving 3 bases between. The germline CDR1 and CDR2 sequences are DFQATT and SNEGSKA (reference sequence). The CDR3 is 10 residues long. The CDR3 DNA is TGCAGTGCTAGCGGTGAAAAACTGTTTTTT. Translating it yields CSASGEKLFF.

This clone was seen just once. This chain uses TRBV18 with TRBJ2-2; D may match TRBD1 or TRBD2 (5 bases each). The CDR3 has 17 residues. Trimming removed 0 bases from V and 6 bases from J, with 17 bases in between. Germline loops: CDR1 KGHSH, CDR2 LQKENI. The CDR3 nucleotides are TGTGCCAGCTCACCACCGTCAAGTCTAGCAGGGCCCGGGGAGCTGTTTTTT. Translating gives CASSPPSSLAGPGELFF.

This rearrangement joins TRBV13 to TRBJ2-7; D is undetermined. V was pared by 0 bases and J by 0 bases, with 6 bases between. Germline assignment: CDR1 PRHDT and CDR2 FYEKMQ (reference sequence). This CDR3 region has 14 residues. This CDR3 reads CASSLGGRSYEQYF. For the CDR3, the DNA is TGTGCCAGCAGCTTAGGGGGCCGCTCCTACGAGCAGTACTTC.

This rearrangement joins TRBV5-1 to TRBJ1-6; perhaps TRBD1 as D (6 bases). Trimming cost V 4 bases and J 5 bases, with 13 bases left between them. The V gene's germline CDR1 is SGHRS and CDR2 YFSETQ. CDR3 length: 15 amino acids. For the CDR3, the DNA is TGCGCCAGCAGCGTCGGACAGTCCGATAATTCACCCCTCCACTTT. This encodes CASSVGQSDNSPLHF.

This chain uses TRBV3-1 (or the pseudogene TRBV3-2) with TRBJ2-4; D is undetermined. With 4 bases removed from V and 1 base from J, the gap between germline ends came to 8 bases. CDR1 is LGHDT, CDR2 YNNKEL, per germline (reference sequence). The CDR3 sequence is 14 residues long. CDR3 sequence reads: CASSPMNAKNIQYF. DNA of the CDR3: TGTGCCAGCAGCCCTATGAACGCCAAAAACATTCAGTACTTC.

The chain links TRBV27 to TRBJ2-2; D unclear. The CDR3 has 17 amino acids. Germline values: CDR1 MNHEY, CDR2 SMNVEV (reference sequence). The ends were cut back, 3 bases at V and 4 bases at J, with 18 bases in the middle. This CDR3 is CASSFTRPRVRTGELFF. In DNA, the CDR3 is TGTGCCAGCAGTTTCACCCGCCCTAGGGTTCGCACCGGGGAGCTGTTTTTT.

The V call is TRBV3-1 (or the pseudogene TRBV3-2), the J call TRBJ2-3, with D hard to call. Germline V gene data show CDR1 as LGHDT and CDR2 as YNNKEL (reference sequence). The V gene lost 1 base and the J gene lost 5 bases, with 10 bases spanning the gap. This CDR3 has 14 amino acids. This CDR3 reads CASSQVESKDTQYF. CDR3 sequence (DNA): TGTGCCAGCAGCCAAGTAGAGTCGAAAGATACGCAGTATTTT.

The genes are TRBV11-3 and TRBJ2-2, with D hard to call. This CDR3 is 16 amino acids long. From germline, CDR1 is SGHNT and CDR2 YENEEA. The V end was cut by 5 bases, the J end by 0 bases, with 13 bases between. CDR3 in DNA: TGTGCCAGCAGCCCCCCTGGGTCGTCGAACACCGGGGAGCTGTTTTTT. It encodes CASSPPGSSNTGELFF.

The V and J genes are TRBV6-5 and TRBJ1-2, with D possibly TRBD1 on 6 matching bases. From germline, CDR1 is MNHEY and CDR2 SVGAGI. The CDR3 has 15 residues. The V end was cut by 2 bases, the J end by 8 bases, with 18 bases between. The CDR3 region has the DNA TGTGCCAGCAGTTACGGTGGTACGGGGGGCAGCGGCTACACCTTC. Encoded protein: CASSYGGTGGSGYTF.

The rearrangement links TRBV7-6 to TRBJ2-7, with 11 bases identical to TRBD1. Germline-derived CDR1 and CDR2 are SGHVS and FNYEAQ. The CDR3 has 17 amino acids. V shed 6 bases, J shed 2 bases, and the junction held 12 bases outside the gene matches. DNA of the CDR3: TGTGCCAGCAGTCCCTCCTTTTGGGGACAGGGGGCCTACGAGCAGTACTTC. It encodes CASSPSFWGQGAYEQYF.

In this sample, this clone turned up once. The chain combines TRBV30 with TRBJ1-6; 10 bases fit TRBD1. Trimming at V came to 3 bases and at J to 8 bases, leaving 7 bases not matched to a gene. The CDR3 sequence is 15 residues long. The germline V gene encodes CDR1 GTSNPN and CDR2 SVGIG (reference sequence). CDR3 sequence reads: CAWSAPGTGDSPLHF. DNA of the CDR3: TGTGCCTGGAGCGCCCCCGGGACAGGGGATTCACCCCTCCACTTT.

This clone was seen a few times. This chain connects TRBV7-2 to TRBJ2-5; 8 nucleotides align to TRBD2. CDR1 and CDR2 (germline): SGHTA, FQGNSA. The V gene end was trimmed by 5 bases and the J gene end by 7 bases; junction bases not matched to a gene: 15. The CDR3 is made up of 16 amino acids. CDR3 in DNA: TGTGCCAGCAGCCCTGGAGGAGCGGGGGCACGGGGGACCCAGTACTTC. This codes for CASSPGGAGARGTQYF.

V and J are TRBV28 and TRBJ1-1; D perhaps matches TRBD1 (5 bases). From germline, CDR1 is MDHEN and CDR2 SYDVKM. CDR3 size: 15 residues. V lost 0 bases to trimming and J lost 5 bases, with 13 bases between them. The CDR3 DNA reads TGTGCCAGCAGTTTATGGGGGCAGGGCGGGACTGAAGCTTTCTTT. It is translated as CASSLWGQGGTEAFF.